This T cell receptor beta chain was sequenced during a study of regulatory T cells in long-lasting Graves disease. Time point of the sample: newly diagnosed GD, antithyroid drugs for less than 3 months. The TCR library was made from RNA extracted from PBMCs. Sequencing libraries for TCR beta were prepared with iRepertoire HTBI primers and Arm-PCR of CDR3 regions. TCRdb redid the calling of the multiplex PCR reads with MiXCR, one entry per CDR3 protein. This table holds 320,000 or so distinct CDR3 sequences, more than 15% found once. From germline, CDR1 is LGHDT and CDR2 YNNKEL (reference sequence). The V end lost 1 base, the J end lost 4 bases, and 14 bases lay between the germline ends. This CDR3 comprises 15 residues.

Sequences were derived from peripheral blood mononuclear cells (PBMCs), sampled at new diagnosis, from a patient treated with antithyroid drugs. This sequence was found in a female donor with Graves disease. The chain combines TRBV3-1 with TRBJ2-7; D is unclear. The DNA for the CDR3 is TGTGCCAGCAGCCAAGTCGGGTTCGTTGCTTACGAGCAGTACTTC. This gives the protein CASSQVGFVAYEQYF.